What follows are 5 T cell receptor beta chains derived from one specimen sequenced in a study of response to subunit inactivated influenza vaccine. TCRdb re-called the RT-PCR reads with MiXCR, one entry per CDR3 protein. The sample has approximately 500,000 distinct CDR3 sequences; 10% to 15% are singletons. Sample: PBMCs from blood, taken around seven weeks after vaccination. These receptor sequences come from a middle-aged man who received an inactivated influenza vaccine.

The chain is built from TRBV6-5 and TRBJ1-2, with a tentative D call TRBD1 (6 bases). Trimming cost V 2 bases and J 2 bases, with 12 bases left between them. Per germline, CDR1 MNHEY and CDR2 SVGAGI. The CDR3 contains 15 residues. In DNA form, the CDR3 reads TGTGCCAGCAGTTACGGTTCAGGGGCCAACTATGGCTACACCTTC. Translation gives CASSYGSGANYGYTF.

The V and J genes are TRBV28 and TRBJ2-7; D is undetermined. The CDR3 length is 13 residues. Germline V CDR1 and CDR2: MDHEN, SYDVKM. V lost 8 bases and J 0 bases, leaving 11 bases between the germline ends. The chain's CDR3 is CASGNWDSYEQYF. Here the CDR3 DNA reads TGTGCCAGCGGTAACTGGGACTCCTACGAGCAGTACTTC.

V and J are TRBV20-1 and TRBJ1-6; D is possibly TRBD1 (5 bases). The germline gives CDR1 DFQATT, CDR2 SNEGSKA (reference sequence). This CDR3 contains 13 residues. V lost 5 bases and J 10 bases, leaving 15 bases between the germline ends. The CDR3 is CSADLAGSSPLHF. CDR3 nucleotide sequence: TGCAGTGCTGATCTGGCAGGGTCGTCACCCCTCCACTTT.

CDR3: CSVDGTGRDEQYF. The CDR3, as DNA: TGCAGCGTTGACGGGACAGGGAGGGACGAGCAGTACTTC. This rearrangement joins TRBV29-1 to TRBJ2-7; 9 bases are a match to TRBD1. The CDR3 contains 13 residues. Germline loops: CDR1 SQVTM, CDR2 ANQGSEA. The V segment lost 3 bases and the J segment 5 bases; nucleotides outside the gene matches: 5.

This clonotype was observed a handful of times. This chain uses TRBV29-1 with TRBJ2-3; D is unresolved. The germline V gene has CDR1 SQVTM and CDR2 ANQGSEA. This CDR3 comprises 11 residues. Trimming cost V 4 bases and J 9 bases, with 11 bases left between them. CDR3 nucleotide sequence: TGCAGCGTTGCGTTGGGTGACACGCAGTATTTT. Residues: CSVALGDTQYF.